This T cell receptor (beta chain) is from a study of cytomegalovirus exposure and HLA in healthy donors. With 60 Vbeta and 13 Jbeta primers, the PCR was carried out. This table comes from immunoSEQ multiplex PCR, and its TCRdb copy is limited to in-frame clones, with some not included. The profile shows around 130,000 clones, about 9.4% of them singletons. Overall study results and limits: On later analysis, the bulk of CMV-associated TCR beta chains appeared to be HLA-restricted.

This CDR3 spans 15 amino acids. The V gene's germline CDR1 is MNHEY and CDR2 SMNVEV (reference sequence). V was shortened by 6 bases and J by 4 bases, with 15 bases between the two germline ends. Remarks on this clone: The target antigen is unknown.

The chain combines TRBV27 with TRBJ2-2; tentatively, D is TRBD1 (6 bases). Source material: PBMCs. The TCR originated in a woman in her thirties or forties in good health and CMV-seropositive. The CDR3 nucleotides read TGTGCCAGCAGCAAAGAGGGGACACTCACCGGGGAGCTGTTTTTT. Translating it yields CASSKEGTLTGELFF.